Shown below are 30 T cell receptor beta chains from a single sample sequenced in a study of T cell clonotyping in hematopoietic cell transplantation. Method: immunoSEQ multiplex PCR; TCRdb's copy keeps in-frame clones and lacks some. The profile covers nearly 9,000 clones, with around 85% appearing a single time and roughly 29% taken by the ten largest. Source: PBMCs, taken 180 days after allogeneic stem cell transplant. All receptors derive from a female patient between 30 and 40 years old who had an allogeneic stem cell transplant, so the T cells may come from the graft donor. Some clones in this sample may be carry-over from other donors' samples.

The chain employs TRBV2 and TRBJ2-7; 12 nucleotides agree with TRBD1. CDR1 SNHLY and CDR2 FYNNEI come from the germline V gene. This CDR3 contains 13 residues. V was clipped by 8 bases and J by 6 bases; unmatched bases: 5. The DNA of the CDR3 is TGTGCCAGCGGGGGACAGGGGGCGGGCGAGCAGTACTTC. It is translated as CASGGQGAGEQYF.

The CDR3 sequence is CASTKGQGGYTNYGYTF. The CDR3 bases are TGTGCCAGCACCAAGGGACAGGGGGGGTATACTAACTATGGCTACACCTTC. This sequence joins TRBV2 and TRBJ1-2; 11 bases are a match to TRBD1. The V segment lost 7 bases and the J segment 0 bases; nucleotides outside the gene matches: 10. This CDR3 region has 17 residues. From germline, CDR1 is SNHLY and CDR2 FYNNEI.

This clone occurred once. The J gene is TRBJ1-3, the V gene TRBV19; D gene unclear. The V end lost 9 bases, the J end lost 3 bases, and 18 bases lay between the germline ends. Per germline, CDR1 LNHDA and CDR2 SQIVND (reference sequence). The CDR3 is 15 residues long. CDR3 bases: TGTGCCAGGGATCGGCGAGTGACTTTTGGAAACACCATATATTTT. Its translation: CARDRRVTFGNTIYF.

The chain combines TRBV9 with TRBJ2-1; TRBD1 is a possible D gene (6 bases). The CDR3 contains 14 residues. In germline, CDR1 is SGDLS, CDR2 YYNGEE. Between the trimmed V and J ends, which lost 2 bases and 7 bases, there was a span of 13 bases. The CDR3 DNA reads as TGTGCCAGCAGCGTGTATCAGGGGCCGAATGAGCAGTTCTTC. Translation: CASSVYQGPNEQFF.

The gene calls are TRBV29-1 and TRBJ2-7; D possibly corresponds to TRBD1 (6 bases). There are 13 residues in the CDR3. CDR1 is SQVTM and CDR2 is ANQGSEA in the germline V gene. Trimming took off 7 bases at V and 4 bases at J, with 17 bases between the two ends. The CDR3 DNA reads TGCAGCGCCCAACCGGGACAATGGTACGAGCAGTACTTC. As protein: CSAQPGQWYEQYF.

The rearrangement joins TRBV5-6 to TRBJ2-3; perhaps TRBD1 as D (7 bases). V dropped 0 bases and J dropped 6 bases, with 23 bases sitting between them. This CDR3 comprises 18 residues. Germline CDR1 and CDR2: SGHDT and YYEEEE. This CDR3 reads CASSLESRTGWGVDTQYF. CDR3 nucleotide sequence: TGTGCCAGCAGCTTGGAGTCGCGGACAGGTTGGGGGGTGGATACGCAGTATTTT.

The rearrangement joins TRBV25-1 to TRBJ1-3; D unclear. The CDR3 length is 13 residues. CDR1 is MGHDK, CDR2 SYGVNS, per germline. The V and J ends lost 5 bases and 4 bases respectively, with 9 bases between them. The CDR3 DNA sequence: TGTGCCAGCAGTACAACACAGGGAAACACCATATATTTT. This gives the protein CASSTTQGNTIYF.

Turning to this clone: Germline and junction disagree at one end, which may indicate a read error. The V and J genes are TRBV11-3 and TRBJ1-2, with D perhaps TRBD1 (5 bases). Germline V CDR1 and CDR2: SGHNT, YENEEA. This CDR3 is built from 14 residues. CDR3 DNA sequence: TGTGCCAGCAGCTTAGGTCTAGGGGTTTTGGACTCTCGCTTC. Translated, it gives CASSLGLGVLDSRF. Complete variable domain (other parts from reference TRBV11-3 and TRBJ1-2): EAGVVQSPRYKIIEKKQPVAFWCNPISGHNTLYWYLQNLGQGPELLIRYENEEAVDDSQLPKDRFSAERLKGVDSTLKIQPAELGDSAVYLCASSLGLGVLDSRFGSGTRLTVV.

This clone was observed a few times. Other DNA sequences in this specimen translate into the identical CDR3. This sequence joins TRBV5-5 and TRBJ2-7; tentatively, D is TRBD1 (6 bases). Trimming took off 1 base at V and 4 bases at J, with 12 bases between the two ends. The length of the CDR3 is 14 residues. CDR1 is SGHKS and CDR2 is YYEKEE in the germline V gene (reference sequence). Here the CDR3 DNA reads TGTGCCAGCAGCTTGAGGGGGACGGATTACGAGCAGTACTTC. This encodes CASSLRGTDYEQYF.

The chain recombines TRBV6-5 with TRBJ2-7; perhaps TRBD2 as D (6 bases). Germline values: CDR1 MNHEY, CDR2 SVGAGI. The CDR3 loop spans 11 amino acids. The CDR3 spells CVVGLSYEQYF. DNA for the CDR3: TGTGTAGTGGGACTGAGTTACGAGCAGTACTTC.

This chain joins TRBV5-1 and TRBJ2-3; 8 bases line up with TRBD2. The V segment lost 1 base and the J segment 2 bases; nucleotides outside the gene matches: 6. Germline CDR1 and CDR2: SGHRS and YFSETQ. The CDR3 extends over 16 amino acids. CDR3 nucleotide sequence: TGCGCCAGCAGCTTGCGAGCGGGGGATTACACAGATACGCAGTATTTT. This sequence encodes CASSLRAGDYTDTQYF.

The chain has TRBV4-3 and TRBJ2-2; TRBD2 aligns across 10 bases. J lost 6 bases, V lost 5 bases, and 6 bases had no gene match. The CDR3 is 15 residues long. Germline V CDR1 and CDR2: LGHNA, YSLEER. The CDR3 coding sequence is TGCGCCAGCAGCGCCGGGACTAGCGATCCCGGGGAGCTGTTTTTT. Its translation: CASSAGTSDPGELFF.

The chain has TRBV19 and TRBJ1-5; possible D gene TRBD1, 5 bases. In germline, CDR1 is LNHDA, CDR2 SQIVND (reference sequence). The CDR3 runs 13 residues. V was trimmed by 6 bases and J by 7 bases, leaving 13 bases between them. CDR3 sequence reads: CASRSQGGQPQHF. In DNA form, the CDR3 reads TGTGCCAGTAGGAGCCAGGGAGGCCAGCCCCAGCATTTT.

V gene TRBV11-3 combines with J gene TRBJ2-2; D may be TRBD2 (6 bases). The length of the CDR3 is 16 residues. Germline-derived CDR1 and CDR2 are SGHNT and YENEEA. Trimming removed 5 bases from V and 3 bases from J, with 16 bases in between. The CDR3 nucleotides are TGTGCCAGCAGCCGAGGAGGAGGGGCGGACACCGGGGAGCTGTTTTTT. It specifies CASSRGGGADTGELFF. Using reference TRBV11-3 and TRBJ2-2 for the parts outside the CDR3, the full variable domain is EAGVVQSPRYKIIEKKQPVAFWCNPISGHNTLYWYLQNLGQGPELLIRYENEEAVDDSQLPKDRFSAERLKGVDSTLKIQPAELGDSAVYLCASSRGGGADTGELFFGEGSRLTVL.

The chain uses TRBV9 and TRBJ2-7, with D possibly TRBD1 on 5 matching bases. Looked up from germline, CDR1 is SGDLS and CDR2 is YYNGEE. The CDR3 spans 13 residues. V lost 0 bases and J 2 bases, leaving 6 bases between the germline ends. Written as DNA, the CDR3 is TGTGCCAGCAGCGTAGGACAGACCTACGAGCAGTACTTC. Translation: CASSVGQTYEQYF. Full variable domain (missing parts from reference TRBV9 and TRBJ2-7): DSGVTQTPKHLITATGQRVTLRCSPRSGDLSVYWYQQSLDQGLQFLIQYYNGEERAKGNILERFSAQQFPDLHSELNLSSLELGDSALYFCASSVGQTYEQYFGPGTRLTVT.

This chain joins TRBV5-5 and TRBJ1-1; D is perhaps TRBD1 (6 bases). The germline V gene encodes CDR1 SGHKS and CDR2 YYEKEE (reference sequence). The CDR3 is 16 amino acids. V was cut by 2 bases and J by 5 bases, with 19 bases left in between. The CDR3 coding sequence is TGTGCCAGCAGCTTCCCGGCGGGGGGGGCACGGACTGAAGCTTTCTTT. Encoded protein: CASSFPAGGARTEAFF.

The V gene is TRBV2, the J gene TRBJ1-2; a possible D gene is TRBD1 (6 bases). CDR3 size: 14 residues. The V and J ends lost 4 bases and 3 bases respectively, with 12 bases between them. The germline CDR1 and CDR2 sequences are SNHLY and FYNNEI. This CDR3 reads CASSGQGRDYGYTF. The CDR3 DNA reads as TGTGCCAGCAGTGGGCAGGGGAGGGACTATGGCTACACCTTC.

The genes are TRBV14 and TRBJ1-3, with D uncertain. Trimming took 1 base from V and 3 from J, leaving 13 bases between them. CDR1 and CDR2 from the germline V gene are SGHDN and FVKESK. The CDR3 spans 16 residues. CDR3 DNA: TGTGCCAGCAGCCAAGGTTCGGGCGCGGTTGGAAACACCATATATTTT. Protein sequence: CASSQGSGAVGNTIYF. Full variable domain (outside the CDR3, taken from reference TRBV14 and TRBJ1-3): EAGVTQFPSHSVIEKGQTVTLRCDPISGHDNLYWYRRVMGKEIKFLLHFVKESKQDESGMPNNRFLAERTGGTYSTLKVQPAELEDSGVYFCASSQGSGAVGNTIYFGEGSWLTVV.

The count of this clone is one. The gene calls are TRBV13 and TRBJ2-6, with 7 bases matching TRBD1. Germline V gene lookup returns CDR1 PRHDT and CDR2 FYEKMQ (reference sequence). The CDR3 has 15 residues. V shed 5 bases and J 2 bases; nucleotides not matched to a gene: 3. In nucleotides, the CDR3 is TGTGCCAGCAGCCGTCAGGGGGCTGGGGCCAACGTCCTGACTTTC. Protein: CASSRQGAGANVLTF.

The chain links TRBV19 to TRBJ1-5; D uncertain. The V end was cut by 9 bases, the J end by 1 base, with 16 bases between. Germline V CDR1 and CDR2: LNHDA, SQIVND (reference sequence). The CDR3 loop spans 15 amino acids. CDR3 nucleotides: TGTGCCAGCACAATGCGGGTGGAGAGCAATCAGCCCCAGCATTTT. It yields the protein CASTMRVESNQPQHF.

This CDR3 reads CAISRLDGPQETQYF. In DNA form, the CDR3 reads TGTGCCATCAGTCGTTTGGACGGACCTCAAGAGACCCAGTACTTC. The chain uses TRBV10-3 and TRBJ2-5; D call uncertain. Trimming stripped 5 bases from V and 2 bases from J, with 15 bases between. CDR1 and CDR2 from the germline V gene are ENHRY and SYGVKD. The CDR3 runs 15 residues.

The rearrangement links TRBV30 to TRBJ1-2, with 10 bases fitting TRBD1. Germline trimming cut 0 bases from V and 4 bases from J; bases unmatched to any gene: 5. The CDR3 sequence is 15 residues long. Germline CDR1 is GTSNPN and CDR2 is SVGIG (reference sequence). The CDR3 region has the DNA TGTGCCTGGAGTGTACCCGGGACAGGGGTCTATGGCTACACCTTC. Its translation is CAWSVPGTGVYGYTF.

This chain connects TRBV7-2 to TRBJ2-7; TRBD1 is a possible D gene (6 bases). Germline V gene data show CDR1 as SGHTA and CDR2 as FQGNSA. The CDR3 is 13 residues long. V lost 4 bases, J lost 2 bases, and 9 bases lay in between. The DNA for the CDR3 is TGTGCCAGCAGCTACGGACAGCCCTACGAGCAGTACTTC. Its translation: CASSYGQPYEQYF.

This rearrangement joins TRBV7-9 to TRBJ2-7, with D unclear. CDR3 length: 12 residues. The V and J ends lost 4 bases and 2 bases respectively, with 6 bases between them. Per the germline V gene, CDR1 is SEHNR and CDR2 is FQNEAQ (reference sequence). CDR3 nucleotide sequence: TGTGCCAGCAGCTCTGGGACCTACGAGCAGTACTTC. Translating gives CASSSGTYEQYF.

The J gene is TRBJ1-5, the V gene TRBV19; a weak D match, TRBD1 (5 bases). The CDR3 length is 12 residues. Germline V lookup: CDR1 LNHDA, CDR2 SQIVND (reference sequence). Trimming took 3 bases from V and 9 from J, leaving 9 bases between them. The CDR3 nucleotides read TGTGCCAGTAGTATTTTTGGGGGGCCCCAGCATTTT. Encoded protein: CASSIFGGPQHF.

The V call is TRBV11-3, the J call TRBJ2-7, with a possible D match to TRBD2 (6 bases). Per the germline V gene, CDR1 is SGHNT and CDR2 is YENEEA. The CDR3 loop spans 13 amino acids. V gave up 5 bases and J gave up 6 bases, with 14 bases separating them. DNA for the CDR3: TGTGCCAGCAGCCCCGGGGGATCTGTCGAGCAGTACTTC. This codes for CASSPGGSVEQYF. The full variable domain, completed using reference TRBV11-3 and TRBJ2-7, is EAGVVQSPRYKIIEKKQPVAFWCNPISGHNTLYWYLQNLGQGPELLIRYENEEAVDDSQLPKDRFSAERLKGVDSTLKIQPAELGDSAVYLCASSPGGSVEQYFGPGTRLTVT.

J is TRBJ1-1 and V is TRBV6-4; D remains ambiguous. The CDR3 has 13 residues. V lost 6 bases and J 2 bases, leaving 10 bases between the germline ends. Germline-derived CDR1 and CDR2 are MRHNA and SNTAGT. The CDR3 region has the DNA TGTGCCAGCAGATGGACGGAAAACACTGAAGCTTTCTTT. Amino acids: CASRWTENTEAFF.

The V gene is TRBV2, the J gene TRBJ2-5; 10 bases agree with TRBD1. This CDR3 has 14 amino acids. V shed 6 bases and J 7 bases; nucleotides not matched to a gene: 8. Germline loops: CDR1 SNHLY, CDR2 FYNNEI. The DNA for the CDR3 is TGTGCCAGCAGGCCGACAGGGGGCGTGGTGACCCAGTACTTC. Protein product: CASRPTGGVVTQYF.

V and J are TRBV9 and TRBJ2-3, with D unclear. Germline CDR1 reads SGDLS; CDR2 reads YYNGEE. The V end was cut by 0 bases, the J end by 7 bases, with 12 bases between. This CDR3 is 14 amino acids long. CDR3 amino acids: CASSVAASQYTQYF. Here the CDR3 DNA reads TGTGCCAGCAGCGTAGCGGCTAGTCAGTATACGCAGTATTTT.

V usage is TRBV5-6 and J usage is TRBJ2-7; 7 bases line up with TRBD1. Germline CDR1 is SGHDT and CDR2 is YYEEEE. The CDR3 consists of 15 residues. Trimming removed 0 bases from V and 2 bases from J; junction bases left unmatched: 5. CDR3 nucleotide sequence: TGTGCCAGCAGCTTGGCAGGGACAGAAACCTACGAGCAGTACTTC. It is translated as CASSLAGTETYEQYF.